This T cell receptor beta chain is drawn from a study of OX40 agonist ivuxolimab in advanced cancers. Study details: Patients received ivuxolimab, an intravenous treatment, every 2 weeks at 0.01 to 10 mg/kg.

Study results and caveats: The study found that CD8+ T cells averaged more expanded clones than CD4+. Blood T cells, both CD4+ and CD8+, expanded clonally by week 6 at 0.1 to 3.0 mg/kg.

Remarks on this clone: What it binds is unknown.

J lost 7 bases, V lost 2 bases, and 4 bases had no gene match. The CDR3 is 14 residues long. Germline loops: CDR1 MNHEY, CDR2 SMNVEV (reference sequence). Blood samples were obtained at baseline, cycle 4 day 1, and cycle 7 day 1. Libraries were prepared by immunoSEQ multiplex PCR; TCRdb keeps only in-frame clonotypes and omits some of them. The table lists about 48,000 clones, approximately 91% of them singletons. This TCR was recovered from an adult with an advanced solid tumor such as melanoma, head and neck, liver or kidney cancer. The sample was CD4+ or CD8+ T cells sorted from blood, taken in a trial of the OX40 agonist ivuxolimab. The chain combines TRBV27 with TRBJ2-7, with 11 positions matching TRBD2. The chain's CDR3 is CASSLVAGGREQYV. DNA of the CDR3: TGTGCCAGCAGTTTAGTAGCGGGGGGGCGTGAGCAGTACGTC.